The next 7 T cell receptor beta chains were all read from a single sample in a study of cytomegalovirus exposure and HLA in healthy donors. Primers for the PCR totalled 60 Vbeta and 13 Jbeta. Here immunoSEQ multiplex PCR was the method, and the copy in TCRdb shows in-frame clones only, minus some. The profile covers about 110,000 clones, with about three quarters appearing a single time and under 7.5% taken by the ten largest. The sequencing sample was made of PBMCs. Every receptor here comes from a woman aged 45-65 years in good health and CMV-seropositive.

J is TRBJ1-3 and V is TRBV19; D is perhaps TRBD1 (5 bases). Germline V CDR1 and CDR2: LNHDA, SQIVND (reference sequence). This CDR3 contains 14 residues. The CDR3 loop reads CTSRQGGSGNTIYF. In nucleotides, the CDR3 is TGTACCTCCCGGCAGGGCGGCTCTGGAAACACCATATATTTT.

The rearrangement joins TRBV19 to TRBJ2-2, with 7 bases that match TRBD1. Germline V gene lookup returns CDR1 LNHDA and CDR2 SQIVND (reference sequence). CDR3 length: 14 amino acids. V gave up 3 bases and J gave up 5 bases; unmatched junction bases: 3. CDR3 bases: TGTGCCAGTAGTATTACAGGGGAGACCGGGGAGCTGTTTTTT. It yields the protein CASSITGETGELFF.

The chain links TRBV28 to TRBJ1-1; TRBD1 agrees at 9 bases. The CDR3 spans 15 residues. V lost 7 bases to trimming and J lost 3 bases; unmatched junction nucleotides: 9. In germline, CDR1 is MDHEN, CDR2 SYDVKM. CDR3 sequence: CASINRGLGDTEAFF. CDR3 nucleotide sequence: TGTGCCAGCATTAACAGGGGGCTTGGGGACACTGAAGCTTTCTTT.

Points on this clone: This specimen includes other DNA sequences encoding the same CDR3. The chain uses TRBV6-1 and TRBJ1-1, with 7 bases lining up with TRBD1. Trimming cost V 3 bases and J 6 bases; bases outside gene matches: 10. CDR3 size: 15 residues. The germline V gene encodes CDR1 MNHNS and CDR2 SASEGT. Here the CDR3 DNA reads TGTGCCAGCAGTGACGCAGCGACAGGGAGGTCTGAAGCTTTCTTT. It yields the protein CASSDAATGRSEAFF.

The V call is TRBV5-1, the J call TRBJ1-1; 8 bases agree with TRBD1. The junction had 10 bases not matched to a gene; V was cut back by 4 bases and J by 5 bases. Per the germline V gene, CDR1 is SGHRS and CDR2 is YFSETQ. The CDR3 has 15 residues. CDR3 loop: CASSLTTGAGTEAFF. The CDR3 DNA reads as TGCGCCAGCAGCCTAACGACAGGGGCGGGAACTGAAGCTTTCTTT.

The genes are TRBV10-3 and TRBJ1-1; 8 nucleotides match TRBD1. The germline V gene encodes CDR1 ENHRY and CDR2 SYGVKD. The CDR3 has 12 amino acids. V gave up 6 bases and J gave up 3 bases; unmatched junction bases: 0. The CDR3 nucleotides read TGTGCCATCAGGGACAGGGACACTGAAGCTTTCTTT. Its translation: CAIRDRDTEAFF.

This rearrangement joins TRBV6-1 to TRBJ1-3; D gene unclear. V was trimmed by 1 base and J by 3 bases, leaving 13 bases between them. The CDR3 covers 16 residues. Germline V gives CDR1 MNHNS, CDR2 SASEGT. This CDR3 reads CASSEGTVTYGNTIYF. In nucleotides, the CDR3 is TGTGCCAGCAGTGAAGGCACGGTGACTTATGGAAACACCATATATTTT.